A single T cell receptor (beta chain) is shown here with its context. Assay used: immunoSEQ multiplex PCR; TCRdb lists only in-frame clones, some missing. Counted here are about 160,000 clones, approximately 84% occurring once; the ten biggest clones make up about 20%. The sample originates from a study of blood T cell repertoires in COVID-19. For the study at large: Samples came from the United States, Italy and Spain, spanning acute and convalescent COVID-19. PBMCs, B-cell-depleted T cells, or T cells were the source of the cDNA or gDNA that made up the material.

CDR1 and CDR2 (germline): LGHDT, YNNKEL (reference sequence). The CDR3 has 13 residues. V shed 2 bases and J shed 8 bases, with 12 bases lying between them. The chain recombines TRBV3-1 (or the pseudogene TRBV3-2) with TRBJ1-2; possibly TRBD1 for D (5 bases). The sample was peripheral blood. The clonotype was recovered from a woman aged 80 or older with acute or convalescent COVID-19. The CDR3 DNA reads TGTGCCAGCAGCCAAAACAGGAGGGAAGGCTACACCTTC. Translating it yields CASSQNRREGYTF.